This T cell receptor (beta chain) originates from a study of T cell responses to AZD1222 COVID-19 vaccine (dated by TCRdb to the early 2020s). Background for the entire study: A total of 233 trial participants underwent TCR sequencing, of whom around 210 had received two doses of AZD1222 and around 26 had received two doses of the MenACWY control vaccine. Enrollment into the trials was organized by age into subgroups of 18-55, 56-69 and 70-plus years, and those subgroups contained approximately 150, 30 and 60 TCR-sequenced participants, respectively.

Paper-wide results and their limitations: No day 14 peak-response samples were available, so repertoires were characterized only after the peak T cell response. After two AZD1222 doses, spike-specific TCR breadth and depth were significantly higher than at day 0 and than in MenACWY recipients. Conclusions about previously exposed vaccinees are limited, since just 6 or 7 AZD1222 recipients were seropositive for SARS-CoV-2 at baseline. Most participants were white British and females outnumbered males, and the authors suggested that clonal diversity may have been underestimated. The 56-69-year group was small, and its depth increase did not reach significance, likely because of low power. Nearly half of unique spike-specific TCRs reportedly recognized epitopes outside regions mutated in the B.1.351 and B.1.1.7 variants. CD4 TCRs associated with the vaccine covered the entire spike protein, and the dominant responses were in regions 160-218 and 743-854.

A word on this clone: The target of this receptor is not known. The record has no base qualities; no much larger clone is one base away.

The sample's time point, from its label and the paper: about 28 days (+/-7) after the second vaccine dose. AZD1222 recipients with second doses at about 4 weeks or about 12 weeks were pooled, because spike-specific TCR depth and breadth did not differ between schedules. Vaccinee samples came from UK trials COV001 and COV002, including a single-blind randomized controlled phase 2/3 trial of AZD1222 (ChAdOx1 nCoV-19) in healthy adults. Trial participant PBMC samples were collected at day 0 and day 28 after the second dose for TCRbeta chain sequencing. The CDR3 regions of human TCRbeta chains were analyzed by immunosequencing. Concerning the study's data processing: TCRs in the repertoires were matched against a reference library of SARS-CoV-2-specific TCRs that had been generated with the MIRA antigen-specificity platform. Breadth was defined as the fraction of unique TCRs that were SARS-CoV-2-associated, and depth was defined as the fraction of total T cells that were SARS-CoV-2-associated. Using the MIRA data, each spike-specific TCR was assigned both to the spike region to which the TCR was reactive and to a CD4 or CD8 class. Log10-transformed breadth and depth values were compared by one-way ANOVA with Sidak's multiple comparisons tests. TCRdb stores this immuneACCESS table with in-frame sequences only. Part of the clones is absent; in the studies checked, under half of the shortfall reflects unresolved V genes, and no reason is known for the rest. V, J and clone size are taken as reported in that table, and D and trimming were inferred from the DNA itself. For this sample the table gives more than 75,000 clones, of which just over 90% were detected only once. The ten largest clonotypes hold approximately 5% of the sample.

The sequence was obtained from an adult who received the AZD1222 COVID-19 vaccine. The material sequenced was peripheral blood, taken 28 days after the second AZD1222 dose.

This receptor has the CDR3 CASSLDRGLGNTIYF. The sequenced DNA: TGTGCCAGCAGCTTAGACAGGGGGCTTGGAAACACCATATATTTT. In this chain, TRBV7-2 is recombined with TRBJ1-3; TRBD1 aligns with 9 central bases. The CDR1 and CDR2 encoded by the germline V gene are SGHTA and FQGNSA. Clipping removes 1 base from V and 3 bases from J, with 1 as the unmatched junction base count. The CDR3 has 15 amino acids, counting the end cysteine and phenylalanine. This entry keeps only the CDR3 DNA: 45 bases, framed from base 1.